The table lists the clone carrying this TCR beta chain with many counts. These data belong to a study of CD8+CD57+ T cells in acquired aplastic anemia. TCR beta VDJ and CDR3 were profiled, and genomic DNA was the template. TCRdb analysed the reads with MiXCR anew, one entry per CDR3 protein. The top ten hold 10% to 15% of the sample, which has roughly 170,000 distinct CDR3 sequences, around 50% seen once. Sequenced patients had shown CD8+CD57+ cell expansion by flow cytometry. J was trimmed by 0 bases and V by 0 bases; bases with no gene match: 4. Germline V gives CDR1 WNHNN, CDR2 SYGVQD (reference sequence). This CDR3 contains 17 residues.

V gene TRBV10-1 combines with J gene TRBJ2-2; 7 bases align to TRBD2. Sequencing input: sorted CD4+, CD8+, or CD8+CD57+ T cells (not recorded which) from PBMCs. This clonotype originated in a human donor with aplastic anemia. This CDR3 reads CASSESTAGSNTGELFF. The DNA for the CDR3 is TGCGCCAGCAGTGAGTCAACAGCGGGGTCGAACACCGGGGAGCTGTTTTTT.